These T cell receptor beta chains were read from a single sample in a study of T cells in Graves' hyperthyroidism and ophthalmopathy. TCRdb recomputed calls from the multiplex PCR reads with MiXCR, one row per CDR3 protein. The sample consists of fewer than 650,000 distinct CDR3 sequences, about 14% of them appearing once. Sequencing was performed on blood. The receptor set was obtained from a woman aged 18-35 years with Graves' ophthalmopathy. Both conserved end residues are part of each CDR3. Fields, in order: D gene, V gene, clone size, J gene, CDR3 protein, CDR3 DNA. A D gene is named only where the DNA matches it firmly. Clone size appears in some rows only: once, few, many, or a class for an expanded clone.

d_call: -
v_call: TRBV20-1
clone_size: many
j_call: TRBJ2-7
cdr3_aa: CSAGDSSRDYEQYF
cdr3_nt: TGCAGTGCTGGAGACAGTTCCCGAGACTACGAGCAGTACTTC

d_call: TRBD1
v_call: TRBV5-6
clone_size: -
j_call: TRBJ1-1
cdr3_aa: CASSFCGTGEAFF
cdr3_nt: TGTGCCAGCAGCTTCTGCGGGACAGGCGAAGCTTTCTTT

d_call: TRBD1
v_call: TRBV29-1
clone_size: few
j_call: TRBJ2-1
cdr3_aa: CSVVMAVGQGAYNEQFF
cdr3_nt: TGCAGCGTTGTTATGGCCGTTGGGCAGGGGGCGTACAATGAGCAGTTCTTC

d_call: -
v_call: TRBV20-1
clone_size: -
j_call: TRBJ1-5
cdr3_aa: CRAGSPNQPQHF
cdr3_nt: TGCCGGGCCGGCAGTCCCAATCAGCCCCAGCATTTT

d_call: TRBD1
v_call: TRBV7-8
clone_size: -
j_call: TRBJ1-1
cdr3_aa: CASSSETGGGTEALF
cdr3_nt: TGTGCCAGCAGCTCGGAGACAGGGGGAGGTACTGAAGCTCTCTTT

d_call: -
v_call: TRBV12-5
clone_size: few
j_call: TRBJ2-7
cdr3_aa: CASGLATGGGYEQYF
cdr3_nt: TGTGCTAGTGGTTTGGCCACAGGAGGGGGGTACGAGCAGTACTTC

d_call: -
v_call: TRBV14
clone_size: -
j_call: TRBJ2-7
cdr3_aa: CASSQVRRGEQYF
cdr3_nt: TGTGCCAGCAGCCAAGTAAGAAGGGGGGAGCAGTACTTC

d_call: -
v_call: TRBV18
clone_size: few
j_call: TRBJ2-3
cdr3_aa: CASSLPIRATDTQYF
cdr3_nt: TGTGCCAGCTCACTACCGATTCGTGCCACAGATACGCAGTATTTT

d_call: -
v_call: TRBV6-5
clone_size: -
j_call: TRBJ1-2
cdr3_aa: CASSYGARFYGYTF
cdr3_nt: TGTGCCAGCAGTTACGGGGCCAGGTTCTATGGCTACACCTTC

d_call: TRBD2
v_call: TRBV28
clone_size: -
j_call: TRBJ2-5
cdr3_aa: CASSLPGLAGAEETQYF
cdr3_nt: TGTGCCAGCAGTTTGCCGGGACTAGCGGGAGCTGAGGAGACCCAGTACTTC

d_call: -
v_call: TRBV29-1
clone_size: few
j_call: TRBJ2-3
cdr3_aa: CSVVGRGRRTDTQYF
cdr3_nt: TGCAGCGTTGTGGGCCGGGGGAGACGCACAGATACGCAGTATTTT

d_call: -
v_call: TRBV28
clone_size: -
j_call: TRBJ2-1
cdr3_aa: CATHLGREYNEQFF
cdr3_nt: TGTGCCACTCATCTCGGGCGGGAATACAATGAGCAGTTCTTC

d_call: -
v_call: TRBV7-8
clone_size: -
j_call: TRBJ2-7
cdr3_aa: CASSFNRAGEQYF
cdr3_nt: TGTGCCAGCAGCTTCAATCGCGCTGGGGAGCAGTACTTC

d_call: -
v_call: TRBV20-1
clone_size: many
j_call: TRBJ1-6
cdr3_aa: CSAGSTARNSPLHF
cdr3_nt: TGCAGTGCTGGATCGACAGCACGTAATTCACCCCTCCACTTT

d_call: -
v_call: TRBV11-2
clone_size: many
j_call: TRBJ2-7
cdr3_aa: CASSPWDSFYEQYF
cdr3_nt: TGTGCCAGCAGCCCGTGGGACTCGTTCTACGAGCAGTACTTC

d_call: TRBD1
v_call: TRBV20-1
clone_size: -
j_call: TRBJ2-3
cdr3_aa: CSAGQGWGDTDTQYF
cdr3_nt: TGCAGTGCCGGACAGGGGTGGGGTGACACAGATACGCAGTATTTT

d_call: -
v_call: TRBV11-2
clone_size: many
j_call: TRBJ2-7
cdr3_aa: CASSPSATWGQYF
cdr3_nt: TGTGCCAGCAGCCCCTCGGCTACCTGGGGGCAGTACTTC

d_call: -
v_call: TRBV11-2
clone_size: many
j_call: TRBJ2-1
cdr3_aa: CASSAIQGYNEQFF
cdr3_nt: TGTGCCAGCAGCGCTATACAGGGATACAATGAGCAGTTCTTC

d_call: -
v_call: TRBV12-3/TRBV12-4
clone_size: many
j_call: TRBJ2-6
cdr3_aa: CASSQTDGANVLTF
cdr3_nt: TGTGCCAGCAGCCAGACGGACGGGGCCAACGTCCTGACTTTC

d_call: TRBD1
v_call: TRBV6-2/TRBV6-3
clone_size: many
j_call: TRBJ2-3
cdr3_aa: CASTPRAAGGFSTDTQYF
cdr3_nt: TGTGCCAGCACCCCCAGAGCAGCAGGGGGATTTAGCACAGATACGCAGTATTTT

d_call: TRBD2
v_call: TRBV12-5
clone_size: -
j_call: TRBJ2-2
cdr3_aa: CASGAWEGSSNTGELFF
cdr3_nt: TGTGCTAGTGGCGCCTGGGAGGGCAGTTCGAACACCGGGGAGCTGTTTTTT

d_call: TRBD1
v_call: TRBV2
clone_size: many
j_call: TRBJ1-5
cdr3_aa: CASSRQGWSNQPQHF
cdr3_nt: TGTGCCAGCAGTCGACAGGGTTGGAGCAATCAGCCCCAGCATTTT

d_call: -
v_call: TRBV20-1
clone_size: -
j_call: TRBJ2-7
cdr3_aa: CSAREQISSYEQYF
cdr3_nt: TGCAGTGCTAGAGAACAGATAAGCTCCTACGAGCAGTACTTC

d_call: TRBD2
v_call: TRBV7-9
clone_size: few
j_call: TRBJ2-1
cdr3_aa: CASSSGTSGAAYNEQFF
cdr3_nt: TGTGCCAGCAGCTCGGGGACTAGCGGGGCCGCCTACAATGAGCAGTTCTTC

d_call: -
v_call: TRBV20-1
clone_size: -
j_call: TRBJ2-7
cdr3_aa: CSATRDSAYEQYF
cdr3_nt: TGCAGTGCCACCCGGGACTCAGCCTACGAGCAGTACTTC

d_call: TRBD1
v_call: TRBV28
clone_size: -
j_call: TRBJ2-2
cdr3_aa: CASSQRRDRGRGAGELFF
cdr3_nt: TGTGCCAGCAGTCAACGTAGGGACAGGGGGCGCGGGGCCGGGGAGCTGTTTTTT

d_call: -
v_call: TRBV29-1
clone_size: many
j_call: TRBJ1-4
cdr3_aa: CSVEVLRDANEKLFF
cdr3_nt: TGCAGCGTTGAGGTCCTGCGGGACGCGAATGAAAAACTGTTTTTT

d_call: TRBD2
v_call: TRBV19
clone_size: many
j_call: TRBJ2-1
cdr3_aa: CASSIWRTSGSLGEQFF
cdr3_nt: TGTGCCAGTAGTATTTGGAGGACTAGCGGGAGCTTAGGAGAGCAGTTCTTC

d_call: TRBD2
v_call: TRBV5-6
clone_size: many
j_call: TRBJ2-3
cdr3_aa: CASSLTAGVGTDTQYF
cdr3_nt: TGTGCCAGCAGCTTGACCGCGGGAGTTGGCACAGATACGCAGTATTTT

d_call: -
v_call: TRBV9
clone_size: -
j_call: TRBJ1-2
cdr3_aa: CASSVAPGDIYGYTF
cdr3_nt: TGTGCCAGCAGCGTAGCTCCCGGGGACATTTATGGCTACACCTTC

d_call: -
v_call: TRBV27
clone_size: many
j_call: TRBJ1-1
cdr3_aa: CASSLFAGLNTEAFF
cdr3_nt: TGTGCCAGCAGTTTATTTGCGGGGTTGAACACTGAAGCTTTCTTT

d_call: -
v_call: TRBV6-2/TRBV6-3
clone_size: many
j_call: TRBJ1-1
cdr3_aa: CASSYGWGGADTEAFF
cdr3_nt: TGTGCCAGCAGTTACGGATGGGGGGGCGCCGACACTGAAGCTTTCTTT

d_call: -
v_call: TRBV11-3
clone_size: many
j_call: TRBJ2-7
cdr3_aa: CASSSRDKGVGEQYF
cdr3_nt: TGTGCCAGCAGCTCCCGGGACAAGGGGGTCGGCGAGCAGTACTTC

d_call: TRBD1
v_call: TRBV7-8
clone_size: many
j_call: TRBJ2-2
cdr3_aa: CASSLRDRGPGELFF
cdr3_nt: TGTGCCAGCAGCTTAAGGGACAGGGGGCCCGGGGAGCTGTTTTTT

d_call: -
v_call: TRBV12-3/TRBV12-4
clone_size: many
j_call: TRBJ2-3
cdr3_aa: CASSLGSGRTDTQYF
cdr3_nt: TGTGCCAGCAGTTTGGGTAGCGGACGCACAGATACGCAGTATTTT

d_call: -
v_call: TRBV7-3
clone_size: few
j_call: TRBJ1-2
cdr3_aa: CASSLRGMSYGYTF
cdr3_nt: TGTGCCAGCAGCTTGAGGGGAATGAGCTATGGCTACACCTTC

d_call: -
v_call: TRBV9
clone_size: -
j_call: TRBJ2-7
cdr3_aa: CASSGTSSYEQYF
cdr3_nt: TGTGCCAGCAGCGGTACTAGCTCCTACGAGCAGTACTTC

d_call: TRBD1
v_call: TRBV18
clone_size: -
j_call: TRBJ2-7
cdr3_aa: CASSPSRTGTYEQYF
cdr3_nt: TGTGCCAGCTCACCTTCCCGGACAGGGACCTACGAGCAGTACTTC

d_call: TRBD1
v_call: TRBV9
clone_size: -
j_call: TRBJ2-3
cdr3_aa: CASSHYPRGDTQYF
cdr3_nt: TGTGCCAGCAGCCATTACCCCAGGGGGGATACGCAGTATTTT